Below are 19 T cell receptor beta chains sequenced from a single sample in a study of patients and donors after allogeneic stem cell transplantation. In TCRdb, the RT-PCR reads were re-called with MiXCR into one record per CDR3 protein. The repertoire holds 800,000 to 1,000,000 distinct CDR3 sequences, roughly 18% seen once, with 6% in the top ten. The sample taken for sequencing was blood, either unsorted or a sorted T cell fraction (not recorded which). These receptors all come from a human donor who was either an allogeneic HSCT recipient or a stem cell or donor lymphocyte infusion donor (not recorded which). It is not recorded whose cells these are; they may come from a transplant donor.

The sample holds a few counts of this clonotype. This chain joins TRBV15 and TRBJ1-1; D perhaps matches TRBD1 (5 bases). Germline V CDR1 and CDR2: LNHNV, YYDKDF (reference sequence). CDR3 length: 15 residues. The V end was cut by 3 bases, the J end by 6 bases, with 17 bases between. CDR3 nucleotides: TGTGCCACCAGCAGGGGCCAGTTGGGGCTCGCTGAAGCTTTCTTT. The encoded protein is CATSRGQLGLAEAFF.

The chain carries TRBV6-1 and TRBJ2-7; perhaps TRBD1 as D (5 bases). V was clipped by 0 bases and J by 6 bases, with 18 bases between them. CDR1 and CDR2 from the germline V gene are MNHNS and SASEGT. The CDR3 sequence is 16 residues long. DNA of the CDR3: TGTGCCAGCAGTGAAGCGCTTCGTGACAGCCTATTCGAGCAGTACTTC. Translated, it gives CASSEALRDSLFEQYF.

The chain links TRBV24-1 to TRBJ2-3; TRBD2 might be the D (6 bases). Germline assignment: CDR1 KGHDR and CDR2 SFDVKD. The CDR3 extends over 13 amino acids. The ends were cut back, 5 bases at V and 4 bases at J, with 9 bases in the middle. This CDR3 reads CATSGPGADTQYF. The CDR3 coding sequence is TGTGCCACCAGTGGCCCGGGAGCAGATACGCAGTATTTT.

This clonotype showed up just a few times. The rearrangement links TRBV12-3 or TRBV12-4 to TRBJ2-3; 9 bases line up with TRBD2. V was clipped by 5 bases and J by 3 bases; unmatched bases: 15. The CDR3 is made up of 18 amino acids. The CDR3 protein is CASSDLEVAGEPTDTQYF. CDR3 in DNA: TGTGCCAGCAGTGACCTCGAGGTAGCGGGGGAGCCGACAGATACGCAGTATTTT.

This clonotype has just a few counts. This rearrangement joins TRBV6-1 to TRBJ1-5; D gene unclear. The CDR3 is made up of 14 amino acids. V was clipped by 7 bases and J by 3 bases, with 13 bases between them. Germline V gives CDR1 MNHNS, CDR2 SASEGT. CDR3 DNA sequence: TGTGCCAGCACAGCGAGAGGCTACAATCAGCCCCAGCATTTT. It codes for CASTARGYNQPQHF.

Comment on this clonotype: A read error may account for a junction end that differs from germline. The chain employs TRBV7-9 and TRBJ1-4, with a possible D match to TRBD1 (5 bases). The germline CDR1 and CDR2 sequences are SEHNR and FQNEAQ (reference sequence). The CDR3 is made up of 10 amino acids. In DNA form, the CDR3 reads TGTGCCAGCAGCTACCGGGACCTAATTTTT. It encodes CASSYRDLIF.

This clonotype appeared a few times. This rearrangement joins TRBV4-2 to TRBJ2-2, with no clear D. The CDR3 sequence is 15 residues long. The V gene lost 1 base and the J gene lost 2 bases, with 8 bases spanning the gap. Germline loops: CDR1 LGHNA, CDR2 YNFKEQ. In nucleotides, the CDR3 is TGTGCCAGCAGCCAAGCTTCTCTAAACACCGGGGAGCTGTTTTTT. Protein: CASSQASLNTGELFF.

The V call is TRBV12-3 or TRBV12-4, the J call TRBJ2-7; 9 nucleotides line up with TRBD2. The CDR3 sequence is 14 residues long. The V and J ends lost 3 bases and 5 bases, in that order; junction bases with no gene match: 5. CDR3: CASSLRTSVDEQYF. CDR3 DNA sequence: TGTGCCAGCAGTTTGAGGACTAGCGTCGACGAGCAGTACTTC.

This clonotype has more than one count but fewer than ten. The CDR3 sequence: CSAETGDQPQHF. The CDR3 DNA is TGCAGTGCTGAGACAGGGGATCAGCCCCAGCATTTT. This chain uses TRBV20-1 with TRBJ1-5, with 8 bases lining up with TRBD1. V dropped 5 bases and J dropped 5; count of bases not matched to a gene: 2. The CDR3 has 12 residues. Germline values: CDR1 DFQATT, CDR2 SNEGSKA (reference sequence).

This chain joins TRBV20-1 and TRBJ1-6; the D gene is possibly TRBD1 (5 bases). This CDR3 has 19 residues. Germline V gene lookup returns CDR1 DFQATT and CDR2 SNEGSKA (reference sequence). V lost 6 bases and J lost 6, with 30 bases in between. This CDR3 reads CSATPPSRTDTPINSPLHF. As DNA, the CDR3 is TGCAGTGCCACCCCACCCTCAAGGACGGACACCCCCATTAATTCACCCCTCCACTTT.

This clonotype has a handful of counts. The genes are TRBV11-2 and TRBJ1-2; TRBD1 agrees at 9 bases. CDR1 is SGHAT, CDR2 FQNNGV, per germline. The trim removed 5 bases at V and 6 bases at J, leaving 13 bases unmatched. This CDR3 region has 16 residues. The CDR3 spells CASSPFTDRDRDGYTF. For the CDR3, the DNA is TGTGCCAGCAGCCCATTTACTGACAGGGACAGGGATGGCTACACCTTC.

This clonotype was detected only a few times. This chain connects TRBV7-6 to TRBJ1-1, with unresolved D. This CDR3 spans 14 amino acids. Trimming took off 1 base at V and 0 bases at J, with 6 bases between the two ends. Germline lookup yields CDR1 SGHVS and CDR2 FNYEAQ. The CDR3 nucleotides read TGTGCCAGCAGCTTAGGCAGCATGAACACTGAAGCTTTCTTT. Its protein product is CASSLGSMNTEAFF.

This chain uses TRBV5-1 with TRBJ2-2; 14 nucleotides match TRBD2. V shed 4 bases and J 5 bases; nucleotides not matched to a gene: 13. CDR3 size: 19 residues. The germline CDR1 and CDR2 sequences are SGHRS and YFSETQ. The CDR3 sequence is CASSLPTSGRATWTGELFF. The CDR3 DNA sequence: TGCGCCAGCAGCCTCCCGACTAGCGGGAGGGCCACGTGGACCGGGGAGCTGTTTTTT.

This clonotype was detected a few times. The V call is TRBV12-3 or TRBV12-4, the J call TRBJ2-7; D remains ambiguous. The CDR3 sequence is 16 residues long. Trimming left V 6 bases short and J 2 bases short, with 20 bases between. The CDR3 loop is CASSPPGQVRPYEQYF. CDR3 sequence (DNA): TGTGCCAGCAGCCCCCCTGGGCAGGTACGCCCCTACGAGCAGTACTTC.

This clonotype has ten or more counts. CDR3 sequence reads: CASSQGNEQYF. The CDR3, as DNA: TGTGCCAGCAGCCAAGGCAACGAGCAGTACTTC. The chain joins TRBV3-1 to TRBJ2-7; D unclear. In germline, CDR1 is LGHDT, CDR2 YNNKEL (reference sequence). CDR3 length: 11 amino acids. The V end lost 1 base, the J end lost 5 bases, and 3 bases lay between the germline ends.

This clonotype was observed a handful of times. The rearrangement uses TRBV18 and TRBJ2-7; TRBD1 matches at 8 bases. From germline, CDR1 is KGHSH and CDR2 LQKENI. The CDR3 sequence is 15 residues long. V shed 1 base, J shed 5 bases, and the junction held 7 bases outside the gene matches. The CDR3 DNA reads as TGTGCCAGCTCACCACAGCAGGGGGCGAGAAACGAGCAGTACTTC. It specifies CASSPQQGARNEQYF.

This clonotype was observed a handful of times. This chain connects TRBV3-1 to TRBJ2-7; 12 positions agree with TRBD2. This CDR3 has 16 residues. Germline CDR1 reads LGHDT; CDR2 reads YNNKEL (reference sequence). V trimming: 8 bases; J trimming: 2 bases; junction bases outside the gene matches: 10. In DNA form, the CDR3 reads TGTGCCAGCCCAAGACTAGCGGGAGCCTCTACCTACGAGCAGTACTTC. Translation gives CASPRLAGASTYEQYF.

The table lists this clonotype with a few counts. The chain uses TRBV6-2 or TRBV6-3 and TRBJ2-7; tentative D call: TRBD2 (6 bases). CDR3 length: 13 amino acids. Trimming stripped 5 bases from V and 6 bases from J, with 14 bases between. Germline-derived CDR1 and CDR2 are MNHEY and SVGEGT. The DNA for the CDR3 is TGTGCCAGCAGTCCCCGGGAGACGGGCGAGCAGTACTTC. Protein product: CASSPRETGEQYF.

The CDR3 DNA reads as TGTGCCAGCAGTGGTAAGGGACAGGGAACCTACGAGCAGTACTTC. Its protein is CASSGKGQGTYEQYF. The chain links TRBV6-1 to TRBJ2-7, with 9 nucleotides matching TRBD1. The CDR3 spans 15 residues. Germline trimming cut 4 bases from V and 2 bases from J; bases unmatched to any gene: 6. Germline values: CDR1 MNHNS, CDR2 SASEGT.